The text below deals with one T cell receptor beta chain. The antigen remains unidentified. The source of the sample is a study of T cell responses to AZD1222 COVID-19 vaccine. Study conclusions and caveats: Donors were chiefly white British, with a greater number of females, and clonal diversity was perhaps underestimated. Reportedly, nearly half the spike-specific TCRs target unmutated variant regions. Among vaccine-associated CD4 TCRs, coverage spanned spike, with dominance at 160-218 and 743-854.

Using immunoSEQ multiplex PCR, the repertoire was profiled, and TCRdb retains in-frame clones only, with some absent. The sample includes around 100,000 clones, roughly 86% of them seen just once. Trimming cost V 2 bases and J 0 bases, with 8 bases left between them. Germline V gene lookup returns CDR1 SGHDT and CDR2 YYEEEE. The CDR3 length is 14 residues. The genes are TRBV5-6 and TRBJ1-1; possible D gene TRBD1, 6 bases. The clonotype comes from an adult who received the MenACWY meningococcal vaccine as a control. Here the sequenced sample was peripheral blood, taken 28 days after the second dose of the MenACWY control vaccine. This CDR3 reads CASSFRTVNTEAFF. The CDR3 region has the DNA TGTGCCAGCAGCTTCCGGACAGTGAACACTGAAGCTTTCTTT.